This record concerns one T cell receptor (beta chain) sequence. No cognate antigen has been identified for it. No per-base quality is available; no much larger clone lies one base away. Using the immunoSEQ hsTCRbeta Kit, TCR beta CDR3 regions were sequenced from DNA. From the authors' description of their analysis: The ImmunoSEQ Analyzer was used to analyse the TCR sequencing data. T cell clonality was defined as 1 minus Pielou's evenness, calculated on productive rearrangements. The inverse Simpson index, applied to productive templates, was used to measure T cell diversity. T cell density was expressed as TCR beta template counts normalized to usable DNA, with usable DNA estimated by amplifying and sequencing housekeeping genes. Two-sided Kruskal-Wallis tests were used to compare TCR metrics across histologic stages. Held by TCRdb, this immuneACCESS table contains in-frame sequences only and omits some clones. Under half of the omission traces to an unresolved V gene where checked; the cause of the rest is unknown. V and J calls plus clone size are reproduced from that table; the DNA served to infer D and trimming. The sample records tens of thousands of clones, roughly 80% of which are singletons. Together, the top ten hold around 5.1% of the sample.

The sample belongs to a study of immune evolution from preneoplasia to lung adenocarcinoma (dated by TCRdb to the early 2020s). Context from the whole study: HLA loss of heterozygosity was seen in about 7%, 15% and 30% of AIS, MIA and ADC lesions, and in no AAH lesions. The study used immune gene expression, TCR sequencing and multiplex immunofluorescence to profile the immune contexture of lung adenocarcinoma precursors and invasive adenocarcinoma. Resected precursor lesions (AAH, AIS, MIA) and invasive adenocarcinomas were each compared against paired morphologically normal lung tissue. Sample size was determined by specimen availability and not by a prior power calculation. The immune data were integrated with whole exome sequencing and methylation data from the same cohort of nodules. In total, the cohort included some 50 patients with pulmonary nodules, all of whom underwent surgical resection. A total of more than 40 patients contributed TCR sequencing data. According to the study, over a hundred samples went through TCR sequencing. POLYSOLVER was used to infer class I HLA alleles from exome data, and LOHHLA was used to detect allele-specific HLA loss.

Resection was performed on patients in Japan or China between about 2013 and 2018. Two lung cancer pathologists independently reviewed H&E slides to confirm the histologic diagnosis of every case. Macro-dissection after pathologic assessment enriched premalignant or tumor cells for nucleic acid extraction. FFPE tissue was used for DNA isolation with the AllPrep DNA/RNA FFPE Kit. The investigation overall reported the following: The findings were based on association rather than direct causation, and larger cohorts with long-term follow-up and longitudinal biopsies were deemed needed. The highest top T cell clone frequencies were observed in normal lung, and a progressive decrease in top T cell clone frequencies appeared to occur from AAH through AIS, MIA and invasive adenocarcinoma. KRAS-mutant nodules showed the highest T cell clonality compared with EGFR-mutant or double wild-type lesions. The highest clonality was observed in normal lung, whereas higher T cell density and diversity but lower clonality appeared to be present in later-stage lesions. Because all patients came from Japan and China, whether the findings apply to Western populations was uncertain.

This TCR was recovered from a person in their sixties or seventies with lung adenocarcinoma. The sequenced sample consisted of FFPE invasive lung adenocarcinoma tissue. The intended sense of this specimen's cell subset or site label: frankly invasive lung adenocarcinoma (ADC).

The CDR3: CASSPQATGEAFF. The DNA is as follows: TGTGCCAGCTCACCACAGGCTACAGGTGAAGCTTTCTTT. The receptor chain draws on TRBV18 and TRBJ1-1; 5 matching bases give a weak D call of TRBD1. Via the germline V gene, CDR1 is KGHSH and CDR2 LQKENI. The junction shows trimming of 1 base on V and 7 bases on J, plus 10 bases between the germline ends. From cysteine to phenylalanine, the CDR3 is 13 amino acids long. The read is trimmed to its CDR3 DNA, 39 bases read in frame from base 1. Reference TRBV18 and TRBJ1-1 genes cover what lies past the CDR3, so the full variable domain is NAGVMQNPRHLVRRRGQEARLRCSPMKGHSHVYWYRQLPEEGLKFMVYLQKENIIDESGMPKERFSAEFPKEGPSILRIQQVVRGDSAAYFCASSPQATGEAFFGQGTRLTVV.